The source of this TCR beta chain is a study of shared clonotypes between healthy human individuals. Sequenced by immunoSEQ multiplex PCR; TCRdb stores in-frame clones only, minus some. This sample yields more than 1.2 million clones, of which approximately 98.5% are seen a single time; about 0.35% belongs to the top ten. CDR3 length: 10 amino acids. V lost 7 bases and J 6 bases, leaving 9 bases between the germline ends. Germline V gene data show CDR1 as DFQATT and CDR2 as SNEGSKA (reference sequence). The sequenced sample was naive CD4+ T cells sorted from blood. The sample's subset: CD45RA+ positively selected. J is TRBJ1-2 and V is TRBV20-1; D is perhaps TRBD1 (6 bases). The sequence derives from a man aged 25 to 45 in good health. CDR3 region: CSGGGNGYTF. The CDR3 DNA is TGCAGTGGAGGGGGGAATGGCTACACCTTC.